A single sample is the source of the 20 T cell receptor beta chains below, sequenced in a study of CD8 T cells in ankylosing spondylitis. Study-level results: Roughly eight highly homologous variants made up a TCR beta motif, and this motif appeared characteristic of ankylosing spondylitis blood.

One entry per CDR3 protein results from TCRdb running MiXCR on the 5' RACE reads. The sample carries more than 400,000 distinct CDR3 sequences, roughly 5.3% recorded once. Which antigens these TCRs recognize remains unknown. Material: blood, either unsorted or a sorted T cell fraction (not recorded which). The receptors here all came from a male donor with ankylosing spondylitis.

This clonotype was counted many times. The CDR3: CSASYGTGEKLFF. CDR3 bases: TGCAGTGCTAGTTACGGGACAGGTGAAAAACTGTTTTTT. The chain is built from TRBV20-1 and TRBJ1-4; 8 nucleotides match TRBD1. CDR1 DFQATT and CDR2 SNEGSKA come from the germline V gene (reference sequence). The CDR3 extends over 13 amino acids. Losses at the gene ends were 3 bases for V and 7 bases for J; bases not matched to a gene: 4.

This clonotype was observed many times. The DNA for the CDR3 is TGTGCCAGCAGCTTAGGGGATTATAACTATGGCTACACCTTC. This encodes CASSLGDYNYGYTF. This sequence joins TRBV7-2 and TRBJ1-2; no clear D gene. This CDR3 has 14 amino acids. The germline gives CDR1 SGHTA, CDR2 FQGNSA. The V end lost 1 base, the J end lost 1 base, and 7 bases lay between the germline ends.

This clonotype came up many times. The chain employs TRBV10-3 and TRBJ1-5; 10 positions match TRBD1. The CDR3 totals 15 residues. Per germline, CDR1 ENHRY and CDR2 SYGVKD. The trim removed 5 bases at V and 2 bases at J, leaving 3 bases unmatched. The CDR3 DNA reads as TGTGCCATCAGTTCGGACAGGGGGGGCAATCAGCCCCAGCATTTT. Protein product: CAISSDRGGNQPQHF.

Only a few counts were recorded for this clonotype. V and J are TRBV6-1 and TRBJ1-5; the D is unclear. V lost 6 bases and J 0 bases, leaving 15 bases between the germline ends. CDR1 is MNHNS, CDR2 SASEGT, per germline. This CDR3 is built from 16 residues. The CDR3 loop reads CASRIEGPYSNQPQHF. Here the CDR3 DNA reads TGTGCCAGCAGAATAGAGGGCCCTTATAGCAATCAGCCCCAGCATTTT.

On this clonotype: A much larger clone lies a single base off, so this may be a read error. The rearrangement links TRBV20-1 to TRBJ2-3; D assignment may be TRBD1 or TRBD2 (5 bases each). Germline loops: CDR1 DFQATT, CDR2 SNEGSKA (reference sequence). The CDR3 covers 13 residues. CDR3 nucleotides: TGCCGCCCCGAGGGGCTAGCAACAGATACGCAGTATTTT. Protein: CRPEGLATDTQYF.

This clonotype was recorded many times. The J gene is TRBJ2-3, the V gene TRBV29-1; the match to TRBD1 covers 7 bases. Trimming at V came to 2 bases and at J to 4 bases, leaving 6 bases not matched to a gene. Per germline, CDR1 SQVTM and CDR2 ANQGSEA. This CDR3 is built from 14 residues. Here the CDR3 reads CSVEKGGVADTQYF. In DNA form, the CDR3 reads TGCAGCGTTGAAAAAGGGGGCGTAGCAGATACGCAGTATTTT.

In this sample, this clonotype turned up many times. V usage is TRBV9 and J usage is TRBJ2-5; D ambiguous. Germline V gene lookup returns CDR1 SGDLS and CDR2 YYNGEE. CDR3 length equals 12 residues. V lost 0 bases, J lost 4 bases, and 4 bases lay in between. CDR3: CASSVGRETQYF. CDR3 nucleotide sequence: TGTGCCAGCAGCGTAGGAAGAGAGACCCAGTACTTC.

This clonotype was picked up many times. The rearrangement joins TRBV6-2 or TRBV6-3 to TRBJ1-2; D is unclear. CDR3 length equals 13 residues. V gave up 4 bases and J gave up 2 bases, with 8 bases separating them. CDR1 is MNHEY and CDR2 is SVGEGT in the germline V gene. CDR3 residues: CASSLRKNYGYTF. The CDR3 region has the DNA TGTGCCAGCAGTTTGAGGAAAAACTATGGCTACACCTTC.

This clonotype showed up many times. This sequence joins TRBV28 and TRBJ2-3; D unresolved. Per germline, CDR1 MDHEN and CDR2 SYDVKM. The CDR3 spans 10 residues. Trimming took 6 bases from V and 4 from J, leaving 2 bases between them. The CDR3 coding sequence is TGTGCCAGCAGGGCAGATACGCAGTATTTT. It codes for CASRADTQYF.

This clonotype was detected a few times. CDR3 in DNA: TGCAGTGCTAGGGGCCAGCGGGGGCTAGAGACCCAGTACTTC. It codes for CSARGQRGLETQYF. The V call is TRBV20-1, the J call TRBJ2-5; TRBD2 aligns across 8 bases. From germline, CDR1 is DFQATT and CDR2 SNEGSKA (reference sequence). This CDR3 has 14 residues. V gave up 3 bases and J gave up 4 bases; unmatched junction bases: 7.

The J gene is TRBJ2-2, the V gene TRBV14; D ambiguous. Germline V gives CDR1 SGHDN, CDR2 FVKESK. CDR3 length: 14 residues. V lost 0 bases and J lost 6, with 8 bases in between. The CDR3 is CASSQELGAGELFF. The CDR3 bases are TGTGCCAGCAGCCAAGAGCTTGGCGCCGGGGAGCTGTTTTTT.

At least ten counts were recorded for this clonotype. The V call is TRBV6-2 or TRBV6-3, the J call TRBJ2-7; possibly TRBD1 or TRBD2 for D (5 bases each). CDR1 and CDR2 from the germline V gene are MNHEY and SVGEGT. Trimming pared 6 bases from V and 1 base from J, leaving 13 bases between. The CDR3 spans 14 residues. CDR3 DNA: TGTGCCAGCAGACACCGGGACGCGTCCTACGAGCAGTACTTC. Translated, it gives CASRHRDASYEQYF.

This clonotype was found many times. The chain couples TRBV6-1 to TRBJ1-1, with a tentative D call TRBD1 (5 bases). The CDR3 length is 14 residues. From germline, CDR1 is MNHNS and CDR2 SASEGT. V lost 5 bases and J lost 5, with 15 bases in between. Here the CDR3 reads CASSLQTGQTEAFF. The CDR3 region has the DNA TGTGCCAGCAGTCTTCAAACGGGGCAGACTGAAGCTTTCTTT.

The chain carries TRBV4-1 and TRBJ2-1; 12 bases map to TRBD2. Germline values: CDR1 MGHRA, CDR2 YSYEKL. This CDR3 comprises 19 residues. Trimming took 0 bases from V and 13 from J; bases not matched to a gene: 19. The DNA for the CDR3 is TGCGCCAGCAGCCAAGATCGGGCTAGCGGGAGGGCCTGGGCGGTCGAACAGTTCTTC. Translated: CASSQDRASGRAWAVEQFF.

This clonotype was seen many times. The rearrangement joins TRBV29-1 to TRBJ1-1; D is perhaps TRBD1 (6 bases). Per germline, CDR1 SQVTM and CDR2 ANQGSEA. Deletions cut 6 bases from V and 4 bases from J, with 15 bases between. The CDR3 is 13 amino acids. In nucleotides, the CDR3 is TGCAGCGTCAACAGGGTTTTGGGCACTGAAGCTTTCTTT. Translation gives CSVNRVLGTEAFF.

This clonotype was detected many times. This rearrangement joins TRBV11-1 to TRBJ2-3; D is unresolved. V shed 3 bases and J shed 4 bases, with 11 bases lying between them. The germline CDR1 and CDR2 sequences are SGHAT and FQDESV (reference sequence). This CDR3 spans 14 amino acids. The CDR3 DNA sequence: TGTGCCAGCAGCTTGGCGTTTGGGGCAGATACGCAGTATTTT. Translation: CASSLAFGADTQYF.

This clonotype was counted at least ten times. V gene TRBV7-2 combines with J gene TRBJ2-1; D unresolved. The germline CDR1 and CDR2 sequences are SGHTA and FQGNSA. The CDR3 spans 13 residues. The ends were cut back, 0 bases at V and 10 bases at J, with 10 bases in the middle. The CDR3 nucleotides read TGTGCCAGCAGCTTAGCGCGAGTCGGAGAGCAGTTCTTC. Encoded protein: CASSLARVGEQFF.

Ten or more counts support this clonotype. The V and J genes are TRBV6-2 or TRBV6-3 and TRBJ2-7; TRBD1 aligns across 12 bases. CDR3 length: 15 amino acids. The V and J ends lost 7 bases and 6 bases, in that order; junction bases with no gene match: 10. Germline V gene lookup returns CDR1 MNHEY and CDR2 SVGEGT. CDR3 in amino acids: CASNTPGQGASEQYF. CDR3 coding DNA: TGTGCCAGCAACACCCCGGGACAGGGGGCAAGCGAGCAGTACTTC.

This clonotype was seen at least ten times. The V gene is TRBV20-1, the J gene TRBJ2-1; TRBD2 matches 7 bases. This CDR3 is 12 amino acids long. Trimming took 5 bases from V and 9 from J; bases not matched to a gene: 7. Germline loops: CDR1 DFQATT, CDR2 SNEGSKA (reference sequence). The chain's CDR3 is CSAGRAAGEQFF. CDR3 sequence (DNA): TGCAGTGCTGGGAGGGCCGCGGGTGAGCAGTTCTTC.

In this sample, this clonotype turned up many times. The rearrangement uses TRBV12-3 or TRBV12-4 and TRBJ2-3; 9 bases agree with TRBD1. Germline trimming cut 5 bases from V and 2 bases from J; bases unmatched to any gene: 11. The CDR3 is 17 amino acids. The CDR3 reads CASSDHRGQVNTDTQYF. The CDR3 DNA sequence: TGTGCCAGCAGTGACCACAGGGGGCAAGTGAACACAGATACGCAGTATTTT.